The 7 T cell receptor beta chains reported below all come from one sample, sequenced in a study of T cells in lung cancer brain metastases. Profiling relied on immunoSEQ multiplex PCR, and the TCRdb table lists in-frame clones only, not all of them. Seen here are about 950 clones, approximately 86% observed once, and the top ten hold roughly 6.3%. Sequencing was carried out using tumor tissue from a brain metastasis. The receptors stem from a woman aged 70-85 years with non-small cell lung cancer that had spread to the brain.

V gene TRBV18 combines with J gene TRBJ1-5; D not resolved. Germline lookup yields CDR1 KGHSH and CDR2 LQKENI. Trimming pared 6 bases from V and 5 bases from J, leaving 17 bases between. CDR3 size: 15 residues. The CDR3 loop is CASSPLPRQDQPQHF. The CDR3 DNA follows: TGTGCCAGCTCGCCGCTCCCTCGGCAGGATCAGCCCCAGCATTTT.

This chain connects TRBV4-3 to TRBJ1-2, with D unresolved. CDR3 length equals 16 residues. Germline assignment: CDR1 LGHNA and CDR2 YSLEER. With 0 bases removed from V and 0 bases from J, the gap between germline ends came to 11 bases. CDR3 sequence (DNA): TGCGCCAGCAGCCAAGAGAGCGGGAGACCTAACTATGGCTACACCTTC. Residues: CASSQESGRPNYGYTF.

The genes are TRBV6-1 and TRBJ2-5, with D perhaps TRBD1 (8 bases). The CDR3 loop spans 15 amino acids. Trimming removed 6 bases from V and 5 bases from J, with 19 bases in between. Germline CDR1 is MNHNS and CDR2 is SASEGT. This chain's CDR3 is CASRGGTGLGETQYF. CDR3 sequence (DNA): TGTGCCAGCAGGGGCGGGACAGGACTAGGGGAGACCCAGTACTTC.

J is TRBJ2-7 and V is TRBV18, with 10 bases lining up with TRBD2. The CDR3 sequence is 15 residues long. Germline loops: CDR1 KGHSH, CDR2 LQKENI. J lost 6 bases, V lost 1 base, and 6 bases had no gene match. CDR3 amino acids: CASSPRASGSVEQYF. The CDR3 region has the DNA TGTGCCAGCTCACCACGGGCTAGCGGGAGCGTCGAGCAGTACTTC.

This rearrangement joins TRBV4-2 to TRBJ1-5; TRBD1 agrees at 8 bases. The V gene's germline CDR1 is LGHNA and CDR2 YNFKEQ. J lost 7 bases, V lost 8 bases, and 10 bases had no gene match. The CDR3 spans 14 residues. This chain's CDR3 is CASGLTGEHQPQHF. The CDR3 coding sequence is TGTGCCAGCGGATTGACAGGGGAACACCAGCCCCAGCATTTT.

CDR3 sequence: CASSNLPGPYEQYF. CDR3 sequence (DNA): TGTGCCAGCAGTAACCTTCCGGGACCCTACGAGCAGTACTTC. V and J are TRBV2 and TRBJ2-7; D may match TRBD1 or TRBD2 (5 bases each). Per the germline V gene, CDR1 is SNHLY and CDR2 is FYNNEI. The V end was cut by 5 bases, the J end by 2 bases, with 13 bases between. The CDR3 is 14 residues long.

The rearrangement joins TRBV28 to TRBJ2-4; TRBD1 is a possible D gene (5 bases). The CDR3 has 17 amino acids. The V end was cut by 2 bases, the J end by 1 base, with 15 bases between. Germline assignment: CDR1 MDHEN and CDR2 SYDVKM. DNA of the CDR3: TGTGCCAGCAGTTTAGTCGGGCAGGGTCTGGCCAAAAACATTCAGTACTTC. This translates into CASSLVGQGLAKNIQYF.